One sample yielded the 12 T cell receptor beta chains listed below, sequenced in a study of blood T cell repertoires in COVID-19. Using immunoSEQ multiplex PCR, the repertoire was profiled, and TCRdb retains in-frame clones only, with some absent. The table shows approximately 490,000 clones, with 87% occurring only once. The sample comprised PBMCs or T cells enriched from blood (not recorded which). Source of these receptors: a young woman who had recovered from COVID-19.

The chain combines TRBV15 with TRBJ2-3; 9 bases are shared with TRBD1. Unmatched junction bases numbered 5, after V lost 3 bases and J lost 4 bases. Germline V gene sequence: CDR1 LNHNV, CDR2 YYDKDF (reference sequence). This CDR3 is 15 amino acids long. The CDR3 protein is CATSRRDRVADTQYF. The CDR3 DNA follows: TGTGCCACCAGCAGGAGGGACAGGGTTGCAGATACGCAGTATTTT.

V and J are TRBV18 and TRBJ2-1; 8 nucleotides agree with TRBD2. With 0 bases clipped from V and 10 bases from J, the junction kept 8 bases outside the gene matches. The CDR3 is 15 amino acids. Looked up from germline, CDR1 is KGHSH and CDR2 is LQKENI. The CDR3 DNA sequence: TGTGCCAGCTCACCACCCACCGGGGGGGCCTGGGAGCAGTTCTTC. Protein: CASSPPTGGAWEQFF. Full variable domain (remainder filled in from reference TRBV18 and TRBJ2-1): NAGVMQNPRHLVRRRGQEARLRCSPMKGHSHVYWYRQLPEEGLKFMVYLQKENIIDESGMPKERFSAEFPKEGPSILRIQQVVRGDSAAYFCASSPPTGGAWEQFFGPGTRLTVL.

This chain uses TRBV11-2 with TRBJ1-1, with 11 bases aligning to TRBD1. Germline lookup yields CDR1 SGHAT and CDR2 FQNNGV. With V trimmed by 4 bases and J by 5 bases, 9 bases remained unmatched. CDR3 length: 16 amino acids. This CDR3 is CASSSGQGAIGTEAFF. The DNA of the CDR3 is TGTGCCAGCAGCTCAGGACAGGGGGCAATCGGGACTGAAGCTTTCTTT. The whole variable domain, remainder taken from reference TRBV11-2 and TRBJ1-1, is EAGVAQSPRYKIIEKRQSVAFWCNPISGHATLYWYQQILGQGPKLLIQFQNNGVVDDSQLPKDRFSAERLKGVDSTLKIQPAKLEDSAVYLCASSSGQGAIGTEAFFGQGTRLTVV.

This rearrangement joins TRBV7-6 to TRBJ1-3; a possible D gene is TRBD1 (6 bases). Trimming removed 3 bases at V and 4 bases at J, with 19 bases between. The CDR3 is 17 residues long. CDR1 and CDR2 (germline): SGHVS, FNYEAQ. The CDR3 DNA follows: TGTGCCAGCAGCTTTGCTAAAGGGGGTTCGGGAGGAAACACCATATATTTT. Protein sequence: CASSFAKGGSGGNTIYF.

The J gene is TRBJ1-1, the V gene TRBV5-1; D may be TRBD1 (6 bases). Germline V lookup: CDR1 SGHRS, CDR2 YFSETQ. The V and J ends lost 0 bases and 0 bases respectively, with 9 bases between them. This CDR3 contains 15 residues. The CDR3 sequence is CASSLGGPLNTEAFF. The CDR3 DNA sequence: TGCGCCAGCAGCTTGGGGGGGCCGTTGAACACTGAAGCTTTCTTT.

This chain uses TRBV5-4 with TRBJ1-1, with D uncertain. Germline V lookup: CDR1 SGHNT, CDR2 YYREEE (reference sequence). V was pared by 2 bases and J by 0 bases, with 8 bases between. This CDR3 is built from 14 residues. The CDR3 coding sequence is TGTGCCAGCAGCTTACAGAGCATGAACACTGAAGCTTTCTTT. Translation gives CASSLQSMNTEAFF.

This sequence joins TRBV4-2 and TRBJ1-6, with 11 bases lining up with TRBD1. V dropped 0 bases and J dropped 8; count of bases not matched to a gene: 3. The germline CDR1 and CDR2 sequences are LGHNA and YNFKEQ. CDR3 length: 16 residues. The CDR3 sequence is CASSQDLGQGDSPLHF. For the CDR3, the DNA is TGTGCCAGCAGCCAAGATCTGGGACAGGGGGATTCACCCCTCCACTTT.

The table lists this clone with a count of one. The V gene is TRBV10-3, the J gene TRBJ1-1; TRBD1 matches 9 bases. The CDR3 consists of 16 residues. CDR1 is ENHRY and CDR2 is SYGVKD in the germline V gene. V shed 2 bases and J 6 bases; nucleotides not matched to a gene: 10. CDR3 DNA: TGTGCCATCAGTGAGAGAACAGGGGGCTTTCGGGCTGAAGCTTTCTTT. Residues: CAISERTGGFRAEAFF.

V and J are TRBV19 and TRBJ2-3; 8 nucleotides line up with TRBD2. This CDR3 has 15 amino acids. The V and J ends lost 5 bases and 4 bases, in that order; junction bases with no gene match: 8. Germline CDR1 and CDR2: LNHDA and SQIVND (reference sequence). The CDR3 here is CASSGGTRSADTQYF. In DNA form, the CDR3 reads TGTGCCAGTAGTGGAGGGACTAGGTCGGCAGATACGCAGTATTTT. Drawing the rest from reference TRBV19 and TRBJ2-3, the complete variable domain is DGGITQSPKYLFRKEGQNVTLSCEQNLNHDAMYWYRQDPGQGLRLIYYSQIVNDFQKGDIAEGYSVSREKKESFPLTVTSAQKNPTAFYLCASSGGTRSADTQYFGPGTRLTVL.

This clone is a singleton in its sample. This sequence joins TRBV5-1 and TRBJ1-6; maybe TRBD1 (5 bases). There are 15 residues in the CDR3. V lost 7 bases to trimming and J lost 11 bases, with 22 bases between them. CDR1 is SGHRS, CDR2 YFSETQ, per germline. The CDR3 coding sequence is TGCGCCAGCTCGATTTCCTGGTCCCCGGGGGCACCCCTCCACTTT. Translating it yields CASSISWSPGAPLHF. The entire variable domain, with the rest obtained from reference TRBV5-1 and TRBJ1-6, is as follows: KAGVTQTPRYLIKTRGQQVTLSCSPISGHRSVSWYQQTPGQGLQFLFEYFSETQRNKGNFPGRFSGRQFSNSRSEMNVSTLELGDSALYLCASSISWSPGAPLHFGNGTRLTVT.

This clone has just one count. The chain couples TRBV10-2 to TRBJ2-3; D gene uncertain. The CDR3 is 15 residues long. The V end was cut by 1 base, the J end by 2 bases, with 10 bases between. Germline CDR1 reads WSHSY; CDR2 reads SAAADI. CDR3 sequence reads: CASSEYSQATDTQYF. The CDR3 bases are TGCGCCAGCAGTGAGTACAGCCAGGCCACAGATACGCAGTATTTT.

The CDR3: CASSFLRNTEAFF. Here the CDR3 DNA reads TGTGCCAGCAGCTTTCTAAGGAACACTGAAGCTTTCTTT. The V gene is TRBV7-3, the J gene TRBJ1-1; D is uncertain. Trimming removed 3 bases at V and 1 base at J, with 6 bases between. CDR1 and CDR2 from the germline V gene are SGHTA and FQGTGA. This CDR3 has 13 residues.